The sequence of this T cell receptor (beta chain) was determined in a study of T-cell reconstitution after alpha-beta-depleted transplantation in children. This clonotype was observed many times. What it binds is not known. For TCRbeta, the library was prepared with unique molecular identifiers. In TCRdb, the PCR reads were re-called with MiXCR into one record per CDR3 protein. The sample consists of around 300,000 distinct CDR3 sequences, 6% to 10% of them appearing once. The study's findings and limits: T cells produced anew were the main source of T-cell counts and diversity one year after transplant.

The V end lost 0 bases, the J end lost 0 bases, and 12 bases lay between the germline ends. Per germline, CDR1 SGHRS and CDR2 YFSETQ. There are 16 residues in the CDR3. The source of this sequence is a female patient aged 2-9 years who had a stem cell transplant for Fanconi anemia, so the T cells may come from the graft donor. The chain couples TRBV5-1 to TRBJ1-1, with D possibly being TRBD1 (5 bases). The starting material was peripheral blood, obtained 360 days after TCRalphabeta/CD19-depleted stem cell transplant. The CDR3 loop reads CASSLDRRAMNTEAFF. DNA of the CDR3: TGCGCCAGCAGCTTGGACAGGCGAGCAATGAACACTGAAGCTTTCTTT.